What follows are 31 T cell receptor beta chains derived from one specimen sequenced in a study of metastatic and nonmetastatic thyroid tumors. Treatment of any kind had been given to no patient before thyroid surgery. TCRdb reanalyzed the PCR reads via MiXCR. Of more than 9,000 clones in the sample, approximately 30% are singletons; the top ten hold more than 9%. Sequenced: tumor tissue. The receptors stem from a male donor with papillary thyroid cancer or a benign thyroid nodule (not recorded which). Some clones in this sample may be carry-over from other donors' samples.

CDR3 protein: CATSERTASRGTDTQYF. The CDR3 DNA reads as TGTGCCACCAGTGAACGGACAGCGTCAAGGGGCACAGATACGCAGTATTTT. The chain carries TRBV24-1 and TRBJ2-3; possibly TRBD1 for D (6 bases). This CDR3 contains 17 residues. V was cut by 4 bases and J by 1 base, with 17 bases left in between. Germline V gene lookup returns CDR1 KGHDR and CDR2 SFDVKD.

This clone was seen more than once but under ten times. The rearrangement links TRBV27 to TRBJ2-7; D perhaps matches TRBD1 (5 bases). Trimming stripped 10 bases from V and 2 bases from J, with 15 bases between. The CDR3 sequence is 13 residues long. Germline loops: CDR1 MNHEY, CDR2 SMNVEV (reference sequence). DNA of the CDR3: TGTGCCAACAGCCGGACACCGACCTACGAGCAGTACTTC. This codes for CANSRTPTYEQYF.

As to this clone: Likely a read error: the CDR3 ends without its conserved phenylalanine or tryptophan. The chain recombines TRBV11-2 with TRBJ2-1; D might be TRBD2 (5 bases). This CDR3 region has 15 residues. Looked up from germline, CDR1 is SGHAT and CDR2 is FQNNGV. The CDR3 region is CANSLEGGAYNEQFL. In nucleotides, the CDR3 is TGTGCCAACAGCTTAGAAGGAGGTGCTTACAATGAGCAGTTCCTC.

This clone was seen many times. V is TRBV3-2 and J is TRBJ2-7; the D call of TRBD2 is as the table states it, not checked on the DNA. TRBV3-2 is a documented pseudogene. This CDR3 is built from 20 residues. The CDR3 bases are TGTGCCAGCAGCCAAGTCCCGGGGACTAGCGGCCATGCGAGCTCCTACGAGCAGTACTTC. Amino acids: CASSQVPGTSGHASSYEQYF.

The genes are TRBV30 and TRBJ2-2; possibly TRBD1 for D (6 bases). The CDR3 covers 13 residues. Germline values: CDR1 GTSNPN, CDR2 SVGIG (reference sequence). V dropped 3 bases and J dropped 1 base, with 6 bases sitting between them. The CDR3 protein is CAWSRGNTGELFF. The CDR3 nucleotides are TGTGCCTGGAGCAGGGGGAACACCGGGGAGCTGTTTTTT.

The rearrangement joins TRBV6-1 to TRBJ2-3; D not resolved. This CDR3 contains 12 residues. Germline loops: CDR1 MNHNS, CDR2 SASEGT. With 9 bases removed from V and 6 bases from J, the gap between germline ends came to 13 bases. The chain's CDR3 is CARSQGMDTQYF. CDR3 coding DNA: TGTGCCAGAAGTCAAGGAATGGATACGCAGTATTTT.

This clone was seen once. The genes are TRBV20-1 and TRBJ1-2; no definite D call. The CDR3 loop spans 14 amino acids. The germline gives CDR1 DFQATT, CDR2 SNEGSKA (reference sequence). Trimming cost V 2 bases and J 8 bases, with 18 bases left between them. CDR3 coding DNA: TGCAGTGCTAGATATCGTGTGGTGGCTAGGGGCTACACCTTC. Amino acid sequence: CSARYRVVARGYTF.

V is TRBV11-2 and J is TRBJ2-7, with TRBD2 matching 10 bases. Germline CDR1 reads SGHAT; CDR2 reads FQNNGV. V shed 2 bases, J shed 1 base, and the junction held 5 bases outside the gene matches. The CDR3 covers 16 residues. CDR3: CASSLPPSGSSYEQYF. In DNA, the CDR3 is TGTGCCAGCAGCTTACCCCCTAGCGGGAGTTCCTACGAGCAGTACTTC.

The CDR3: CASSSTSRTNEKLFF. For the CDR3, the DNA is TGTGCCAGCAGTTCGACAAGCAGAACTAATGAAAAACTGTTTTTT. V usage is TRBV12-3 or TRBV12-4 and J usage is TRBJ1-4; no clear D. CDR3 length: 15 amino acids. Trimming stripped 4 bases from V and 1 base from J, with 10 bases between.

The V and J genes are TRBV6-5 and TRBJ1-1; possibly TRBD1 for D (5 bases). Trimming removed 2 bases at V and 4 bases at J, with 8 bases between. Germline values: CDR1 MNHEY, CDR2 SVGAGI. The CDR3 has 13 amino acids. DNA of the CDR3: TGTGCCAGCAGTTACCCAGGGTTCACTGAAGCTTTCTTT. Amino acid sequence: CASSYPGFTEAFF.

This clone appeared many times. The CDR3 bases are TGCGCCAGCAGCCAAGGGGACAGCGTTACAGATACGCAGTATTTT. Protein: CASSQGDSVTDTQYF. This rearrangement joins TRBV4-3 to TRBJ2-3; TRBD1 agrees at 7 bases. This CDR3 is 15 amino acids long. Trimming at V came to 1 base and at J to 3 bases, leaving 4 bases not matched to a gene. In germline, CDR1 is LGHNA, CDR2 YSLEER.

In this sample, this clone is medium-sized. The chain employs TRBV2 and TRBJ2-1; 7 nucleotides agree with TRBD1. The germline V gene encodes CDR1 SNHLY and CDR2 FYNNEI. The CDR3 consists of 15 residues. The J segment lost 2 bases and the V segment lost 6 bases, leaving 7 bases of the junction unmatched. CDR3 DNA: TGTGCCAGCAGGAGAGAGGGGGCAACCTACAATGAGCAGTTCTTC. It specifies CASRREGATYNEQFF.

This clone was counted between two and nine times. A much larger clonotype is one base distant, so this may be a read error. The rearrangement links TRBV29-1 to TRBJ1-6; D gene ambiguous. The CDR3 length is 13 residues. CDR1 and CDR2 (germline): SQVTM, ANQGSEA. V dropped 4 bases and J dropped 9 bases, with 13 bases sitting between them. The CDR3 DNA is TGCAGCGTTGGTCACAGCCAAGTTTCACCCCTCCACTTT. It codes for CSVGHSQVSPLHF.

In its sample, this clone is medium-sized. The CDR3 loop reads CASSLGQGARLSTDTQYF. In DNA form, the CDR3 reads TGCGCCAGCAGCTTGGGACAGGGGGCGCGTTTAAGCACAGATACGCAGTATTTT. The rearrangement uses TRBV5-1 and TRBJ2-3, with 10 bases that match TRBD1. The CDR3 contains 18 residues. Germline-derived CDR1 and CDR2 are SGHRS and YFSETQ. J lost 0 bases, V lost 0 bases, and 7 bases had no gene match.

CDR3 DNA sequence: TGTGCCAGCAGTGGGATGGACAGGAAGACGGTGCAGTACTTC. It codes for CASSGMDRKTVQYF. The rearrangement uses TRBV6-1 and TRBJ2-7, with 7 bases aligning to TRBD1. Germline loops: CDR1 MNHNS, CDR2 SASEGT. V was clipped by 4 bases and J by 9 bases; unmatched bases: 12. There are 14 residues in the CDR3.

This clone was detected ten times or more. The V and J genes are TRBV5-4 and TRBJ1-6; D is undetermined. CDR1 SGHNT and CDR2 YYREEE come from the germline V gene (reference sequence). This CDR3 has 12 amino acids. Trimming took 4 bases from V and 3 from J, leaving 2 bases between them. CDR3 DNA: TGTGCCAGCAGCAGCTATAATTCACCCCTCCACTTT. It encodes CASSSYNSPLHF. Variable domain in full (rest from reference TRBV5-4 and TRBJ1-6): ETGVTQSPTHLIKTRGQQVTLRCSSQSGHNTVSWYQQALGQGPQFIFQYYREEENGRGNFPPRFSGLQFPNYSSELNVNALELDDSALYLCASSSYNSPLHFGNGTRLTVT.

This clone was found a few times. The chain joins TRBV27 to TRBJ1-1, with 7 bases lining up with TRBD1. CDR3 size: 17 residues. J was trimmed by 5 bases and V by 5 bases; bases with no gene match: 17. The germline V gene has CDR1 MNHEY and CDR2 SMNVEV (reference sequence). As DNA, the CDR3 is TGTGCCAGCAGTCCCCGGGACAGTCCTCTTGGGTCGACTGAAGCTTTCTTT. Translation gives CASSPRDSPLGSTEAFF.

This clone showed up just a few times. The V call is TRBV6-2 or TRBV6-3, the J call TRBJ2-6; D gene uncertain. This CDR3 has 14 amino acids. The germline V gene has CDR1 MNHEY and CDR2 SVGEGT. V lost 0 bases to trimming and J lost 3 bases, with 3 bases between them. In DNA form, the CDR3 reads TGTGCCAGCAGTTACTCGAGTGGGGCCAACGTCCTGACTTTC. This translates into CASSYSSGANVLTF.

In this sample, this clone is medium-sized. J is TRBJ2-2 and V is TRBV12-3 or TRBV12-4; TRBD1 aligns across 9 bases. Trimming at V came to 3 bases and at J to 1 base, leaving 6 bases not matched to a gene. This CDR3 comprises 17 residues. The CDR3 DNA follows: TGTGCCAGCAGTTTGTGGACAGGGGCCGTGAACACCGGGGAGCTGTTTTTT. Translated, it gives CASSLWTGAVNTGELFF.

The CDR3, as DNA: TGTGCCAGCAGGGAGGTAGGGACTAGGCTTGGCAATGAGCAGTTCTTC. This translates into CASREVGTRLGNEQFF. The rearrangement uses TRBV2 and TRBJ2-1; 8 bases match TRBD2. Germline CDR1 and CDR2: SNHLY and FYNNEI. V was clipped by 6 bases and J by 6 bases; unmatched bases: 13. The CDR3 has 16 residues.

This clone has just a few counts. V usage is TRBV6-2 or TRBV6-3 and J usage is TRBJ2-7; 9 bases are shared with TRBD1. The J segment lost 1 base and the V segment lost 4 bases, leaving 8 bases of the junction unmatched. The CDR3 spans 16 residues. The V gene's germline CDR1 is MNHEY and CDR2 SVGEGT. The CDR3 reads CASSFKGQGRSYEQYF. The CDR3 DNA follows: TGTGCCAGCAGTTTTAAAGGACAGGGGAGATCCTACGAGCAGTACTTC.

This clone was counted a few times. The J gene is TRBJ2-7, the V gene TRBV30; 9 nucleotides agree with TRBD2. From germline, CDR1 is GTSNPN and CDR2 SVGIG (reference sequence). Trimming removed 7 bases from V and 6 bases from J; junction bases left unmatched: 7. The CDR3 sequence is 12 residues long. CDR3 in amino acids: CASSGDSFEQYF. For the CDR3, the DNA is TGTGCCTCTAGCGGGGACTCTTTCGAGCAGTACTTC.

To note about this clone: A much larger clonotype is one base distant, so this may be a read error. V is TRBV3-1 and J is TRBJ1-1; possibly TRBD1 for D (6 bases). V was clipped by 3 bases and J by 6 bases, with 17 bases between them. Germline CDR1 reads LGHDT; CDR2 reads YNNKEL (reference sequence). The CDR3 extends over 15 amino acids. The CDR3 region has the DNA TGTGCCAGCAGCCAGGATCCACAGGGATGGGCTGAAGCTTTCTTT. Residues: CASSQDPQGWAEAFF.

This clone came up a few times. V gene TRBV2 combines with J gene TRBJ2-2; no definite D call. CDR3 length equals 14 residues. The V end lost 6 bases, the J end lost 0 bases, and 8 bases lay between the germline ends. CDR1 is SNHLY and CDR2 is FYNNEI in the germline V gene. The CDR3 region is CASSPRANTGELFF. DNA for the CDR3: TGTGCCAGCAGCCCCCGAGCGAACACCGGGGAGCTGTTTTTT.

This clone was counted a single time. The chain joins TRBV11-2 to TRBJ1-5; 12 positions agree with TRBD1. CDR1 and CDR2 from the germline V gene are SGHAT and FQNNGV. Trimming removed 4 bases from V and 6 bases from J; junction bases left unmatched: 7. The CDR3 sequence is 16 residues long. The CDR3 spells CASSSKGQGAGQPQHF. In DNA, the CDR3 is TGTGCCAGCAGCTCGAAGGGACAGGGGGCTGGTCAGCCCCAGCATTTT.

This clone counts as medium-sized. The chain recombines TRBV6-4 with TRBJ2-3; possible D gene TRBD2, 5 bases. V was trimmed by 0 bases and J by 0 bases, leaving 10 bases between them. In germline, CDR1 is MRHNA, CDR2 SNTAGT. The CDR3 extends over 16 amino acids. In nucleotides, the CDR3 is TGTGCCAGCAGTGACTCAGCGGCTACTAGCACAGATACGCAGTATTTT. Translating gives CASSDSAATSTDTQYF.

By proportion, this clone is medium-sized. The chain couples TRBV6-1 to TRBJ1-2; D possibly corresponds to TRBD1 (5 bases). V lost 5 bases, J lost 8 bases, and 18 bases lay in between. The CDR3 is 14 amino acids. Germline lookup yields CDR1 MNHNS and CDR2 SASEGT. CDR3 nucleotide sequence: TGTGCCAGCAGTTCCGGAGCCTCGGGGGGGGGCTACACCTTC. It codes for CASSSGASGGGYTF.

The CDR3 here is CASSLRVLGRVKAFF. The CDR3 DNA reads as TGTGCCAGCAGTTTAAGGGTGTTGGGGAGGGTAAAAGCTTTCTTT. This chain connects TRBV28 to TRBJ1-1; D call uncertain. The V end lost 2 bases, the J end lost 9 bases, and 19 bases lay between the germline ends. Germline V gives CDR1 MDHEN, CDR2 SYDVKM. This CDR3 region has 15 residues.

Sample share makes this clone medium-sized. As DNA, the CDR3 is TGCAGTGCTGGTCGGGACCACACTGAAGCTTTCTTT. Amino acid sequence: CSAGRDHTEAFF. The chain couples TRBV20-1 to TRBJ1-1, with a tentative D call TRBD1 (5 bases). V was cut by 5 bases and J by 3 bases, with 10 bases left in between. Germline lookup yields CDR1 DFQATT and CDR2 SNEGSKA (reference sequence). The CDR3 runs to 12 residues.

This clone appeared once. This chain joins TRBV20-1 and TRBJ2-7; TRBD2 agrees at 8 bases. Germline trimming cut 0 bases from V and 6 bases from J; bases unmatched to any gene: 13. Looked up from germline, CDR1 is DFQATT and CDR2 is SNEGSKA (reference sequence). CDR3 length: 16 amino acids. DNA of the CDR3: TGCAGTGCTAGAGATCCCACTAGCGGAGGTTTTAGCGAGCAGTACTTC. Protein product: CSARDPTSGGFSEQYF.

This clone was seen many times. This may come from a read error, since a much larger clone is one base off. The chain has TRBV11-1 and TRBJ2-7; 9 bases align to TRBD1. The germline gives CDR1 SGHAT, CDR2 FQDESV (reference sequence). CDR3 length: 16 amino acids. The CDR3 spells CAISQSPGQGFYEQYF. In DNA form, the CDR3 reads TGTGCCATCAGCCAGAGCCCGGGACAGGGTTTCTACGAGCAGTACTTC.